This note documents a single TCR beta chain sequence. The data stem from a study of blood T cell repertoires in COVID-19. This table comes from immunoSEQ multiplex PCR, and its TCRdb copy is limited to in-frame clones, with some not included. The table shows tens of thousands of clones, with approximately 83% occurring only once. The sequence was obtained from a human donor in a cohort sampled during active COVID-19. The sample was peripheral blood.

The CDR3 here is CASSLRRGQGSPLHF. CDR3 in DNA: TGTGCCAGCAGTTTAAGGCGGGGGCAGGGGTCACCCCTCCACTTT. V and J are TRBV27 and TRBJ1-6, with D possibly being TRBD1 (6 bases). The CDR3 runs 15 residues. Looked up from germline, CDR1 is MNHEY and CDR2 is SMNVEV (reference sequence). The V and J ends lost 2 bases and 10 bases respectively, with 15 bases between them.